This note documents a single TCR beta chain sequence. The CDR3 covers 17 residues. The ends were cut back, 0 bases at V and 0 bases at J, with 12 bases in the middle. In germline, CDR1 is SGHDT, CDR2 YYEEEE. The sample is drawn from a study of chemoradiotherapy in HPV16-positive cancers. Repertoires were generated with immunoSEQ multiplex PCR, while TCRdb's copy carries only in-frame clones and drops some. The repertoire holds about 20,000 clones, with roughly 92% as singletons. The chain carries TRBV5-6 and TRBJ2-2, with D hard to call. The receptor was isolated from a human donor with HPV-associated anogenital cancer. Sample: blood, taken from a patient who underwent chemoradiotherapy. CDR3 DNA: TGTGCCAGCAGCTTGGATGAACAGCTTTCGAACACCGGGGAGCTGTTTTTT. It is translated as CASSLDEQLSNTGELFF.